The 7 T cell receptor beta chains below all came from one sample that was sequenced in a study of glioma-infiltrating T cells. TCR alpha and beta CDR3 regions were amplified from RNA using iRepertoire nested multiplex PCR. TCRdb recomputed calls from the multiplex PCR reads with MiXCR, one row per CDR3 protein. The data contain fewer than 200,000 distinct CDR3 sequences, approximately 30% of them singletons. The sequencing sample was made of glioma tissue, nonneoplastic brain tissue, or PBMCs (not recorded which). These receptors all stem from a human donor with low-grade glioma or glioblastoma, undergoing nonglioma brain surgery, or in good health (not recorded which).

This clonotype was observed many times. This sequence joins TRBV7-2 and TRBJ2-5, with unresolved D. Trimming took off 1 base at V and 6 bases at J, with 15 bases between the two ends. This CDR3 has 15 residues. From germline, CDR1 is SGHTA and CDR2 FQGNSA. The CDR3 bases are TGTGCCAGCAGCTTAGTGGCTGGTTCAGAAAAGACCCAGTACTTC. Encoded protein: CASSLVAGSEKTQYF.

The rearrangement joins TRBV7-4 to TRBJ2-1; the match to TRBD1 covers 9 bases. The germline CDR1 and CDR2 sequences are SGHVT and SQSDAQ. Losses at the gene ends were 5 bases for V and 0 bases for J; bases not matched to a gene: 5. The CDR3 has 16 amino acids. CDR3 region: CASSRQGDGSYNEQFF. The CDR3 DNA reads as TGTGCCAGCAGCCGACAGGGGGATGGCTCCTACAATGAGCAGTTCTTC.

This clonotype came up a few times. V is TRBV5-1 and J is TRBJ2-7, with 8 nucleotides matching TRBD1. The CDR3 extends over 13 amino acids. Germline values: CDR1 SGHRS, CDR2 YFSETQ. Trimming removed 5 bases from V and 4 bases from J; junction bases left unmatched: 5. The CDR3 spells CASRTGVGYEQYF. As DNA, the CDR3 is TGCGCCAGCAGGACAGGGGTCGGTTACGAGCAGTACTTC. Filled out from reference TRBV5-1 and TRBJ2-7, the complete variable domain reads KAGVTQTPRYLIKTRGQQVTLSCSPISGHRSVSWYQQTPGQGLQFLFEYFSETQRNKGNFPGRFSGRQFSNSRSEMNVSTLELGDSALYLCASRTGVGYEQYFGPGTRLTVT.

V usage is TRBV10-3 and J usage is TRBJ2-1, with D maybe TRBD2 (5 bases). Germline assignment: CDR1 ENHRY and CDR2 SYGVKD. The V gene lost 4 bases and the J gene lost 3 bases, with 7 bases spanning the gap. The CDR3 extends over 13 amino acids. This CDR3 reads CAISGGIYNEQFF. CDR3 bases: TGTGCCATCAGTGGAGGGATCTACAATGAGCAGTTCTTC.

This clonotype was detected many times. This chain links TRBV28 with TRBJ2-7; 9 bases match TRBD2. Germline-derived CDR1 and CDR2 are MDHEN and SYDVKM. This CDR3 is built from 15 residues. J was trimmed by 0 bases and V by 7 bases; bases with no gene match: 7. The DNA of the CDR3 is TGTGCCAGCACACAAAAGACTAGCGGCTCCTACGAGCAGTACTTC. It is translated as CASTQKTSGSYEQYF.

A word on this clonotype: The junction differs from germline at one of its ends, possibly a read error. CDR3 sequence: CASSHARGTEASF. The CDR3 DNA reads as TGTGCCAGCAGTCACGCCAGGGGCACTGAAGCTTCCTTT. The rearrangement uses TRBV6-5 and TRBJ1-1, with a weak D call TRBD1 (6 bases). The CDR3 runs 13 residues. Looked up from germline, CDR1 is MNHEY and CDR2 is SVGAGI.

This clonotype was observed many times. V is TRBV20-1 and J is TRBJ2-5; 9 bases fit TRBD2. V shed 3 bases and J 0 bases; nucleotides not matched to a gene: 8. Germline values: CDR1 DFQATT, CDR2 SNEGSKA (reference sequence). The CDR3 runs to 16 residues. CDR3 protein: CSASSGLAWYQETQYF. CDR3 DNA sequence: TGCAGTGCTAGTTCAGGACTAGCGTGGTACCAAGAGACCCAGTACTTC.